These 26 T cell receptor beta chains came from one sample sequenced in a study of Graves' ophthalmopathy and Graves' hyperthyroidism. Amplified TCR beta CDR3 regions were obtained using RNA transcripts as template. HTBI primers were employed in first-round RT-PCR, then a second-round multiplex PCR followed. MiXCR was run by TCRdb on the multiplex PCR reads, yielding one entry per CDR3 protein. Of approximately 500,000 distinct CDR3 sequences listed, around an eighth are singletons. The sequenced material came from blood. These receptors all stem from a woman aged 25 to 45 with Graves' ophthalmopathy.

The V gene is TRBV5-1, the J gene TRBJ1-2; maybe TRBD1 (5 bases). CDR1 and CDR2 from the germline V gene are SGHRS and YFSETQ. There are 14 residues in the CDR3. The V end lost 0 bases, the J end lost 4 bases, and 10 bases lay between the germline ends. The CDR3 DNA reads TGCGCCAGCAGCTTGGAGGGGCCAGGCTATGGCTACACCTTC. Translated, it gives CASSLEGPGYGYTF.

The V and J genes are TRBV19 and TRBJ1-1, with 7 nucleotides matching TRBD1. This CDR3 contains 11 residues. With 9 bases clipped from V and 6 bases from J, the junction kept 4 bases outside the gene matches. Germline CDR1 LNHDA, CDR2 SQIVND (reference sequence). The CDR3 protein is CASLDRAEAFF. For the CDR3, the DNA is TGTGCCAGCCTAGACAGGGCTGAAGCTTTCTTT.

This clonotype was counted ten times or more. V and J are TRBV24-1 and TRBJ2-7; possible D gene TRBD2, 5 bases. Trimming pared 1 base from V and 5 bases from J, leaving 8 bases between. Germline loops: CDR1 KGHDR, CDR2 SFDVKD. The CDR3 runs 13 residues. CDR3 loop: CATSDFRGDEQYF. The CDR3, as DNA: TGTGCCACCAGTGATTTCCGGGGTGACGAGCAGTACTTC.

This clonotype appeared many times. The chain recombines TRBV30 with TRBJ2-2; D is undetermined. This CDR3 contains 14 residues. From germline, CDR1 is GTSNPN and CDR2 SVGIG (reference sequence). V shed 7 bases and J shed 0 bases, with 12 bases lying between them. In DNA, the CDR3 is TGTGCCTACCTCCCCCAATCGAACACCGGGGAGCTGTTTTTT. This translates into CAYLPQSNTGELFF.

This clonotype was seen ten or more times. This chain's CDR3 is CASSRWGGVNYGYTF. The CDR3 nucleotides are TGTGCCAGCAGCCGCTGGGGGGGCGTTAACTATGGCTACACCTTC. The chain combines TRBV13 with TRBJ1-2, with a weak D call TRBD1 (6 bases). CDR1 is PRHDT, CDR2 FYEKMQ, per germline (reference sequence). CDR3 length: 15 amino acids. V gave up 5 bases and J gave up 1 base, with 14 bases separating them.

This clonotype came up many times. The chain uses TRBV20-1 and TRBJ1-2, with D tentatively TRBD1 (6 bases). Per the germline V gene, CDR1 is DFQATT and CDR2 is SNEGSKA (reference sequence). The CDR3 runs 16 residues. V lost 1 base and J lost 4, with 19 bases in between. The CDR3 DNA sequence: TGCAGTGCTAGAGGGGGTTTCAACGGACAGAGCTATGGCTACACCTTC. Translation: CSARGGFNGQSYGYTF.

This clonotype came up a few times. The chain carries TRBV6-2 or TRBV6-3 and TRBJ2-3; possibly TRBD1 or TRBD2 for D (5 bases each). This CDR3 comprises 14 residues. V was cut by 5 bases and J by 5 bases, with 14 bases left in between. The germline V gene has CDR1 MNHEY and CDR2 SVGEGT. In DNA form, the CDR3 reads TGTGCCAGCAGTCCCGGGACCGGAATAGATACGCAGTATTTT. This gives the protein CASSPGTGIDTQYF.

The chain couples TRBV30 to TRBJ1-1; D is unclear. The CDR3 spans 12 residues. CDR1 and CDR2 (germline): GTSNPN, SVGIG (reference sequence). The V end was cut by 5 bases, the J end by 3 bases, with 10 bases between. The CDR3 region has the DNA TGTGCCTGGGGGTGGTCAGACACTGAAGCTTTCTTT. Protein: CAWGWSDTEAFF.

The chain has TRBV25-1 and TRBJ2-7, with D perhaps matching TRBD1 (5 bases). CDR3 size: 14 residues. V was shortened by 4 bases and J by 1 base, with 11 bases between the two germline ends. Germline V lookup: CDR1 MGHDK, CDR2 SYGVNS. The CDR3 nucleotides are TGTGCCAGCAGTGTACAGGCAAGGTCCTACGAGCAGTACTTC. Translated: CASSVQARSYEQYF.

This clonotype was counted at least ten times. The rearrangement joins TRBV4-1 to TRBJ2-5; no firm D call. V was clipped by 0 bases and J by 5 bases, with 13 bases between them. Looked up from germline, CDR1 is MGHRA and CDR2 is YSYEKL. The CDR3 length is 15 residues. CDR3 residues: CASSQDSSAGETQYF. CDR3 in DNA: TGCGCCAGCAGCCAAGACTCATCGGCCGGGGAGACCCAGTACTTC.

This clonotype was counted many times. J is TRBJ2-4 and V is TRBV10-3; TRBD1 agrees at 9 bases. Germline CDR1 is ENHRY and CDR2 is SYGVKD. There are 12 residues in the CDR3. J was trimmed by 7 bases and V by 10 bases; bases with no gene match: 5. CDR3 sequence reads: CATAGTGNIQYF. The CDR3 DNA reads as TGTGCCACCGCCGGGACAGGGAACATTCAGTACTTC.

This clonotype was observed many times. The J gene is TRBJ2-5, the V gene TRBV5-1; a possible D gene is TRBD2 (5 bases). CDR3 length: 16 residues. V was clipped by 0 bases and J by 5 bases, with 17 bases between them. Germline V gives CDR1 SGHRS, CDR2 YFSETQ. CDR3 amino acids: CASSLAKGIGSETQYF. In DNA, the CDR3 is TGCGCCAGCAGCTTGGCCAAGGGTATTGGGAGTGAGACCCAGTACTTC.

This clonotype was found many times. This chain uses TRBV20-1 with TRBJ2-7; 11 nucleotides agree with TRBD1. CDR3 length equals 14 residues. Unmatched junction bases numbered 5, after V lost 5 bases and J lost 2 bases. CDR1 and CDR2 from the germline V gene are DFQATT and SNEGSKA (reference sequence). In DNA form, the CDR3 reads TGCAGTGCTTTACGGACAGGGGGCGCCTACGAGCAGTACTTC. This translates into CSALRTGGAYEQYF.

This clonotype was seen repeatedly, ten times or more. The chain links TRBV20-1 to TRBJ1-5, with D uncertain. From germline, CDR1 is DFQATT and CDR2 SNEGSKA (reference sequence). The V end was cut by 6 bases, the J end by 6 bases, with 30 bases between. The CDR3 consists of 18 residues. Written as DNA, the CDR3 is TGCAGTGCAAATGCCCCAGTGGGCAGGTTAACCCCTACTCAGCCCCAGCATTTT. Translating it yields CSANAPVGRLTPTQPQHF.

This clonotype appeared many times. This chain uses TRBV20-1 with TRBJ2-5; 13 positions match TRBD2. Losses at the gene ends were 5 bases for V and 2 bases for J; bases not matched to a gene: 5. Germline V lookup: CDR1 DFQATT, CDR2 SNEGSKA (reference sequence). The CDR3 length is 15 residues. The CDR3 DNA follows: TGCAGTGCTTCCGGGACTAGCGGGGCTCAAGAGACCCAGTACTTC. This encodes CSASGTSGAQETQYF.

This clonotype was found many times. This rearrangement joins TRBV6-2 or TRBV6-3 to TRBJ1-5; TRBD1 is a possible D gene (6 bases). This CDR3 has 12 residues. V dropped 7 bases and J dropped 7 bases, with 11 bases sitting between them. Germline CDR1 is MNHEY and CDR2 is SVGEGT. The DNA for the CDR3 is TGTGCCAGCAAGGACAGTGGGCAGCCCCAGCATTTT. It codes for CASKDSGQPQHF.

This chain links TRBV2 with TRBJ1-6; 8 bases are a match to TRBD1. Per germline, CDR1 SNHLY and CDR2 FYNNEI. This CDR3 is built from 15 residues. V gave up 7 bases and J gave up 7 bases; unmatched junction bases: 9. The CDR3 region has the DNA TGTGCCAGCACCGGAACAGGGGGTGGAAATTCACCCCTCCACTTT. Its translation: CASTGTGGGNSPLHF.

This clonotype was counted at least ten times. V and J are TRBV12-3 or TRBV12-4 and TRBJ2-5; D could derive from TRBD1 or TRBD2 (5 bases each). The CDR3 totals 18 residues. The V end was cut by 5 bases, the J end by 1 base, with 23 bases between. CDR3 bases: TGTGCCAGCAGTCGAGGGCGAAGGGGCGCGAGTCTCCAAGAGACCCAGTACTTC. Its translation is CASSRGRRGASLQETQYF.

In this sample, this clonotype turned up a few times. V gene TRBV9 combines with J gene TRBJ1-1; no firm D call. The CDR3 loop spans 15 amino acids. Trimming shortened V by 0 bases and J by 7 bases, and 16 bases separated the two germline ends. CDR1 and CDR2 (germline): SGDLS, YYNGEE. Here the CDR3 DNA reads TGTGCCAGCAGCGTAGATCCTCAACTGCACCTTGAAGCTTTCTTT. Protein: CASSVDPQLHLEAFF.

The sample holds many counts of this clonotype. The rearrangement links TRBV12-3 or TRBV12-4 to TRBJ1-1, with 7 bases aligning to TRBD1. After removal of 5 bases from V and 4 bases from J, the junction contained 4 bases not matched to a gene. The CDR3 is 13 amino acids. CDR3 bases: TGTGCCAGCAGTCTCAACAGGGGCACTGAAGCTTTCTTT. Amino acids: CASSLNRGTEAFF.

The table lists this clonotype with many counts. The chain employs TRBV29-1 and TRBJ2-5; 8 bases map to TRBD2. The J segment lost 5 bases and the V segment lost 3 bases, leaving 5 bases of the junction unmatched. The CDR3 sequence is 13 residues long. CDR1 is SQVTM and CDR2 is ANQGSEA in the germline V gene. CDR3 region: CSVDSGGRETQYF. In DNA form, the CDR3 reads TGCAGCGTTGATTCGGGCGGGAGGGAGACCCAGTACTTC.

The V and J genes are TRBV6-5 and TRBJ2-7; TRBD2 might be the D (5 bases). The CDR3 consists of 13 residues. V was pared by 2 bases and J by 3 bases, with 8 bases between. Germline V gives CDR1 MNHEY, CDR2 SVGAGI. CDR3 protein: CASSYRENYEQYF. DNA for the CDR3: TGTGCCAGCAGTTACAGGGAGAACTACGAGCAGTACTTC.

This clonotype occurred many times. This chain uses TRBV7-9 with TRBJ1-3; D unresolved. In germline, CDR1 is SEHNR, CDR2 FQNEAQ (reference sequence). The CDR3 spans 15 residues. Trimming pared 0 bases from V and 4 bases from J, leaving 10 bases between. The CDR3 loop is CASSLATTGGNTIYF. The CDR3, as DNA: TGTGCCAGCAGCTTAGCGACCACTGGAGGAAACACCATATATTTT.

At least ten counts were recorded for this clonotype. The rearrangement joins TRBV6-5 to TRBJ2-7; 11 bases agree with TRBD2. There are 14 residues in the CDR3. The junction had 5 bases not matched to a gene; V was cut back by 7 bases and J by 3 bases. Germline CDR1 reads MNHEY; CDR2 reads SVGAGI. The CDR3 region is CASTEGLADYEQYF. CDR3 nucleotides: TGTGCCAGCACCGAGGGACTAGCGGACTACGAGCAGTACTTC.

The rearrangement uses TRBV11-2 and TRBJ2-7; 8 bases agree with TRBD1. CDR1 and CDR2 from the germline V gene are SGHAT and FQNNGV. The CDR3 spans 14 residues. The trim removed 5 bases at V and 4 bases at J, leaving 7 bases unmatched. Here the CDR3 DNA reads TGTGCCAGCAGCGTGACAGGGGACTCTTACGAGCAGTACTTC. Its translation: CASSVTGDSYEQYF.

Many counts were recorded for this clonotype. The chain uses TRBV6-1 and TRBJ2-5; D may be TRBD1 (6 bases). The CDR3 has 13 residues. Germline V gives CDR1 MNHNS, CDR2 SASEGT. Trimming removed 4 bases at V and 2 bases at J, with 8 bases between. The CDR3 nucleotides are TGTGCCAGCAGTGTCGGGACACAAGAGACCCAGTACTTC. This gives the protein CASSVGTQETQYF.